One sample yielded the 8 T cell receptor beta chains listed below, sequenced in a study of shared clonotypes between healthy human individuals. Some clones are missing from TCRdb's copy, which holds only in-frame ones; the method was immunoSEQ multiplex PCR. The sample lists over a million clones, under 99% occurring once. The specimen was naive CD4+ T cells sorted from blood. Documented subset: CD45RA+ positively selected. These receptor sequences come from a man aged 25 to 45 in good health.

The chain combines TRBV10-1 with TRBJ1-2, with D possibly being TRBD1 (5 bases). V lost 5 bases and J 2 bases, leaving 12 bases between the germline ends. Germline V lookup: CDR1 WNHNN, CDR2 SYGVQD (reference sequence). CDR3 size: 14 residues. The CDR3 reads CASSPTGENYGYTF. CDR3 DNA: TGCGCCAGCAGTCCCACAGGAGAAAACTATGGCTACACCTTC.

The chain carries TRBV27 and TRBJ2-1; D remains ambiguous. Trimming stripped 8 bases from V and 1 base from J, with 15 bases between. The germline gives CDR1 MNHEY, CDR2 SMNVEV (reference sequence). The CDR3 runs to 15 residues. CDR3 DNA: TGTGCCAGCTATTTTGGGGTCGGATCCTACAATGAGCAGTTCTTC. Protein sequence: CASYFGVGSYNEQFF.

This clone was observed a single time. The chain carries TRBV29-1 and TRBJ2-3, with TRBD2 identical over 9 bases. Germline CDR1 SQVTM, CDR2 ANQGSEA. This CDR3 has 16 residues. J lost 0 bases, V lost 2 bases, and 6 bases had no gene match. The CDR3 DNA sequence: TGCAGCGTTGAAATGAGAACTAGCGGGAGCACAGATACGCAGTATTTT. It codes for CSVEMRTSGSTDTQYF.

The chain joins TRBV28 to TRBJ1-4; D is unresolved. Germline CDR1 and CDR2: MDHEN and SYDVKM. The V and J ends lost 7 bases and 5 bases respectively, with 11 bases between them. The CDR3 covers 13 residues. This CDR3 reads CASTQEPNEKLFF. CDR3 DNA: TGTGCCAGCACGCAGGAGCCCAATGAAAAACTGTTTTTT. Supplemented by reference TRBV28 and TRBJ1-4, the full variable domain reads DVKVTQSSRYLVKRTGEKVFLECVQDMDHENMFWYRQDPGLGLRLIYFSYDVKMKEKGDIPEGYSVSREKKERFSLILESASTNQTSMYLCASTQEPNEKLFFGSGTQLSVL.

A single count supports this clone. The chain carries TRBV5-1 and TRBJ1-4, with TRBD1 identical over 7 bases. The CDR3 is 13 amino acids. From germline, CDR1 is SGHRS and CDR2 YFSETQ. V dropped 5 bases and J dropped 8; count of bases not matched to a gene: 6. CDR3 sequence: CASRQGPGEKLFF. CDR3 bases: TGCGCCAGCAGACAGGGGCCCGGGGAAAAACTGTTTTTT. Combining the CDR3 with reference TRBV5-1 and TRBJ1-4 gives the whole variable domain KAGVTQTPRYLIKTRGQQVTLSCSPISGHRSVSWYQQTPGQGLQFLFEYFSETQRNKGNFPGRFSGRQFSNSRSEMNVSTLELGDSALYLCASRQGPGEKLFFGSGTQLSVL.

The chain joins TRBV7-2 to TRBJ2-5, with 10 positions matching TRBD2. CDR1 and CDR2 (germline): SGHTA, FQGNSA. This CDR3 has 14 residues. V trimming: 5 bases; J trimming: 3 bases; junction bases outside the gene matches: 3. CDR3 amino acids: CASSRSGREETQYF. The CDR3 bases are TGTGCCAGCAGCAGAAGCGGGAGGGAAGAGACCCAGTACTTC.

In the case of this clone: This sample also contains other DNA sequences that code for the same CDR3. The gene calls are TRBV29-1 and TRBJ2-7; 9 bases agree with TRBD1. Germline trimming cut 6 bases from V and 3 bases from J; bases unmatched to any gene: 6. Germline lookup yields CDR1 SQVTM and CDR2 ANQGSEA. The CDR3 is 13 residues long. CDR3 coding DNA: TGCAGCGTCGAAAGGGGACAGGGCTACGAGCAGTACTTC. Its protein is CSVERGQGYEQYF.

The chain has TRBV18 and TRBJ2-7; 9 bases are a match to TRBD1. Germline values: CDR1 KGHSH, CDR2 LQKENI. V trimming: 0 bases; J trimming: 5 bases; junction bases outside the gene matches: 8. The CDR3 runs to 16 residues. The CDR3: CASSPPKGTGLDEQYF. The CDR3 region has the DNA TGTGCCAGCTCACCACCAAAAGGGACAGGGTTAGACGAGCAGTACTTC.